The rows below give T cell receptor beta chains drawn from one sample of a study of blood T cell repertoires in COVID-19. The method was immunoSEQ multiplex PCR; TCRdb's version includes in-frame clones alone and lacks a portion of them. The sample comprises approximately 110,000 clones, approximately 85% of which are singletons, and around 3.2% rests with the top ten. Sample: peripheral blood. These receptors were taken from a woman of 80 years or more with COVID-19, enrolled during active disease. Each CDR3 is given with its conserved first and last residue. The order of the fields is J gene, V gene, CDR3 protein.

j_call: TRBJ2-1
v_call: TRBV7-2
cdr3_aa: CASSLTSGRMGEQFF

j_call: TRBJ2-1
v_call: TRBV27
cdr3_aa: CASARALAGLEQFF

j_call: TRBJ2-7
v_call: TRBV6-5
cdr3_aa: CASIAKTSGSNEQYF

j_call: TRBJ2-3
v_call: TRBV7-9
cdr3_aa: CASSSNTDTQYF

j_call: TRBJ2-5
v_call: TRBV7-9
cdr3_aa: CASSLAAGGQETQYF

j_call: TRBJ1-1
v_call: TRBV11-2
cdr3_aa: CASSLERGGEAFF

j_call: TRBJ2-7
v_call: TRBV21-1
cdr3_aa: CASLDRDHEQYF

j_call: TRBJ2-7
v_call: TRBV20-1
cdr3_aa: CSASFVYEQYF

j_call: TRBJ1-5
v_call: TRBV20-1
cdr3_aa: CSASARWGQVNQPQHF

j_call: TRBJ2-5
v_call: TRBV10-3
cdr3_aa: CAISESGAGVGQETQYF

j_call: TRBJ2-1
v_call: TRBV6-2/TRBV6-3
cdr3_aa: CASTPRGVSGAGSSYNEQFF

j_call: TRBJ2-2
v_call: TRBV19
cdr3_aa: CASSTLGTGMTGELFF

j_call: TRBJ2-5
v_call: TRBV10-3
cdr3_aa: CAISGGLQETQYF

j_call: TRBJ1-5
v_call: TRBV6-5
cdr3_aa: CASRRGTGDNQPQHF

j_call: TRBJ2-7
v_call: TRBV28
cdr3_aa: CASSFPGTGSPQYEQYF

j_call: TRBJ1-1
v_call: TRBV27
cdr3_aa: CASSAQTGTLRTEAFF

j_call: TRBJ1-3
v_call: TRBV28
cdr3_aa: CASRPRGNTIYF

j_call: TRBJ1-3
v_call: TRBV11-3
cdr3_aa: CASSRRDTQPFSGNTIYF

j_call: TRBJ2-3
v_call: TRBV6-2/TRBV6-3
cdr3_aa: CASSSTRQHSTDTQYF

j_call: TRBJ1-1
v_call: TRBV19
cdr3_aa: CASSLEPQGNTEAFF

j_call: TRBJ1-5
v_call: TRBV19
cdr3_aa: CASSSWGDQPQHF

j_call: TRBJ1-5
v_call: TRBV7-2
cdr3_aa: CASSFLRDQPQHF

j_call: TRBJ1-5
v_call: TRBV2
cdr3_aa: CASSENIFQINQPQHF

j_call: TRBJ2-7
v_call: TRBV20-1
cdr3_aa: CSARDFPYQYF

j_call: TRBJ1-5
v_call: TRBV28
cdr3_aa: CASRGGSGNQPQHF

j_call: TRBJ2-7
v_call: TRBV18
cdr3_aa: CASSLGQGAWEQYF

j_call: TRBJ1-5
v_call: TRBV18
cdr3_aa: CASSRTAGEPQHF

j_call: TRBJ1-1
v_call: TRBV5-1
cdr3_aa: CASSERDRGPTEAFF

j_call: TRBJ2-5
v_call: TRBV14
cdr3_aa: CASSLYSFQETQYF

j_call: TRBJ2-5
v_call: TRBV6-2/TRBV6-3
cdr3_aa: CASSYSTGSQETQYF

j_call: TRBJ2-3
v_call: TRBV18
cdr3_aa: CASSPNREDTQYF

j_call: TRBJ1-4
v_call: TRBV19
cdr3_aa: CASSRDPGGRSTNEKLFF

j_call: TRBJ2-7
v_call: TRBV11-2
cdr3_aa: CASSLGGNYEQYF

j_call: TRBJ1-6
v_call: TRBV3-1/TRBV3-2
cdr3_aa: CASSPRTGRGGESPLHF

j_call: TRBJ2-1
v_call: TRBV6-2/TRBV6-3
cdr3_aa: CASRYRSGSSYNEQFF

j_call: TRBJ1-4
v_call: TRBV27
cdr3_aa: CASKFLGQGAPGGNEKLFF